This T cell receptor (beta chain) comes out of a study of identical twins. The CDR3 extends over 13 amino acids. Germline CDR1 is DFQATT and CDR2 is SNEGSKA (reference sequence). V shed 6 bases and J 7 bases; nucleotides not matched to a gene: 6. This clonotype was picked up a small number of times. TCRdb called the 5' RACE reads again in MiXCR, with one record for every CDR3 protein. In the table there are roughly 770,000 distinct CDR3 sequences, around a sixth of which are singletons. These data are also associated with another study on T cells expressing NK-cell markers.

The sequenced sample consisted of PBMCs. This TCR derives from a woman between 18 and 29 years old in good health. The chain is built from TRBV20-1 and TRBJ2-1; 10 nucleotides line up with TRBD1. CDR3 amino acids: CSAPGQGQNEQFF. The CDR3 nucleotides read TGCAGTGCCCCGGGACAGGGGCAAAATGAGCAGTTCTTC.